The clone carrying this TCR beta chain occurred once. Its target is unknown. Deletions cut 2 bases from V and 6 bases from J, with 20 bases between. This CDR3 has 17 amino acids. Germline CDR1 and CDR2: LGHNA and YSLEER. Some clones are missing from TCRdb's copy, which holds only in-frame ones; the method was immunoSEQ multiplex PCR. The sample records roughly 190,000 clones, 72% being singletons. The source of the sample is a study of cytotoxic CD8 clonotypes in ibrutinib-treated CLL. Points from the study as a whole: Clonality was higher at baseline than in age-matched healthy donors and tracked circulating CD8+ T-cell counts.

The sample here was PBMCs, taken after 24 months of ibrutinib treatment. The receptor was derived from a human donor with chronic lymphocytic leukemia. V gene TRBV4-3 combines with J gene TRBJ2-1, with a weak D call TRBD2 (6 bases). The CDR3 here is CASSQQIWGELCNEQFF. The DNA of the CDR3 is TGCGCCAGCAGCCAACAGATCTGGGGGGAGTTGTGCAATGAGCAGTTCTTC.